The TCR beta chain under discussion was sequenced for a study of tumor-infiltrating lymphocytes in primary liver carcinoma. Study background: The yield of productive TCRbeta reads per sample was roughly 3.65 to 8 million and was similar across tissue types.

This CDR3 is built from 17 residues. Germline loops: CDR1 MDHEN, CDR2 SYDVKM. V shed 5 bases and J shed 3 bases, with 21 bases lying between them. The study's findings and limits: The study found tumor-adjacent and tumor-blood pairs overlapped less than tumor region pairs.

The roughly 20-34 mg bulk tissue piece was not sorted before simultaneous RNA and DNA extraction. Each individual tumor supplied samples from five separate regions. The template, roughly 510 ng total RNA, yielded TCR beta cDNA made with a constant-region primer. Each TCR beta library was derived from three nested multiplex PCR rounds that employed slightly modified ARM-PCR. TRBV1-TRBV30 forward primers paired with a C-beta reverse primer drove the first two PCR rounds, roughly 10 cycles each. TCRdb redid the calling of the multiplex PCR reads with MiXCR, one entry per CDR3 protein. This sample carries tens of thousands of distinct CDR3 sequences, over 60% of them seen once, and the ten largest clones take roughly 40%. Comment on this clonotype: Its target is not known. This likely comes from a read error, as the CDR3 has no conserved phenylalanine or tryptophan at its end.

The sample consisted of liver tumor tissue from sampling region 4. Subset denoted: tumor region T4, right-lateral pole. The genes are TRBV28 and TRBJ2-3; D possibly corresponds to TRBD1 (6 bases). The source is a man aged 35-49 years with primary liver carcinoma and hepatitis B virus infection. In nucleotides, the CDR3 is TGTGCCAGCAGTCCAACCGGCCAGGGGAGCAGTACAGATACGCAGTATTAT. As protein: CASSPTGQGSSTDTQYY.